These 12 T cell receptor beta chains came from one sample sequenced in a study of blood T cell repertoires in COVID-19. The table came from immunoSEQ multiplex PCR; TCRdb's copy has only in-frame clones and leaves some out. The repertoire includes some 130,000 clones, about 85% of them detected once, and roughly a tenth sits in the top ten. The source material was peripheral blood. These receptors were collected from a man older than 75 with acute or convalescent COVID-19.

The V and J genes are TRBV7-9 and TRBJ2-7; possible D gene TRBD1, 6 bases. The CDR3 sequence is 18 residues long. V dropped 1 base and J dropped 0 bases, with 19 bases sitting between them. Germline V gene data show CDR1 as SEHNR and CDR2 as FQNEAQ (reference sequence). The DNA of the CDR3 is TGTGCCAGCAGCTTAGATTTCGGGGACACTTATAGCTCCTACGAGCAGTACTTC. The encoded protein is CASSLDFGDTYSSYEQYF.

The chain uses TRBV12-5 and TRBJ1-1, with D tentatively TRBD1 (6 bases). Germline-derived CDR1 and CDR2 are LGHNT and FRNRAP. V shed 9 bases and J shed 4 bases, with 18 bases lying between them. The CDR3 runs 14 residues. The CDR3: CASGKIDRSTEAFF. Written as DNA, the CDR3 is TGTGCTAGCGGTAAAATAGACAGGAGCACTGAAGCTTTCTTT.

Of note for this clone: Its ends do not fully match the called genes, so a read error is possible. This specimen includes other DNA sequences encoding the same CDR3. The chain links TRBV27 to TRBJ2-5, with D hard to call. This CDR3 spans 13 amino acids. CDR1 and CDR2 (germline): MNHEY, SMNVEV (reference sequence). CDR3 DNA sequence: TGCGCCAGCAGTTTCGCAAGCGAGGAGACCCAGTACTTC. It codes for CASSFASEETQYF.

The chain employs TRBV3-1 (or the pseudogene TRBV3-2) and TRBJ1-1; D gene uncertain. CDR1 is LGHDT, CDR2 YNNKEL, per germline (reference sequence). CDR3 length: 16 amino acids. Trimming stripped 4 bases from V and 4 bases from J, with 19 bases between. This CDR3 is CASSLRGGPLGTEAFF. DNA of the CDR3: TGTGCCAGCAGCCTCCGTGGAGGGCCGTTAGGCACTGAAGCTTTCTTT.

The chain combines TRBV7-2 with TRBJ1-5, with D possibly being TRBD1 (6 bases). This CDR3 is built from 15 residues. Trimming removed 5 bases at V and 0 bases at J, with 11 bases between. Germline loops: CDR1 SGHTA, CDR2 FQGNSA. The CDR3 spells CASSRTVLSNQPQHF. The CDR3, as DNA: TGTGCCAGCAGCCGGACAGTTCTTAGCAATCAGCCCCAGCATTTT.

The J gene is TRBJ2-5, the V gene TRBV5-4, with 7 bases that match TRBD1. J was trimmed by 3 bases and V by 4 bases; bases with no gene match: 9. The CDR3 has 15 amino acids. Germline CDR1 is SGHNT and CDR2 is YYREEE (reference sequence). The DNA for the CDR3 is TGTGCCAGCAGCCCTCCGGGACAGAGTGAAGAGACCCAGTACTTC. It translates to CASSPPGQSEETQYF.

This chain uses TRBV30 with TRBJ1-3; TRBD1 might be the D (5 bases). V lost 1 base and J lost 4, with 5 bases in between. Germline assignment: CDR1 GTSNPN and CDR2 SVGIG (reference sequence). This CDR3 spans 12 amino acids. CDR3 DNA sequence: TGTGCCTGGAGTGACAGGGGAAACACCATATATTTT. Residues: CAWSDRGNTIYF.

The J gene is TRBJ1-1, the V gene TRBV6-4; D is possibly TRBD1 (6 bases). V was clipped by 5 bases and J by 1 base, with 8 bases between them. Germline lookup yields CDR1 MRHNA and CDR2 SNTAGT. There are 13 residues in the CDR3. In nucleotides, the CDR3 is TGTGCCAGCAGTCGGGACAAGAACACTGAAGCTTTCTTT. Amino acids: CASSRDKNTEAFF.

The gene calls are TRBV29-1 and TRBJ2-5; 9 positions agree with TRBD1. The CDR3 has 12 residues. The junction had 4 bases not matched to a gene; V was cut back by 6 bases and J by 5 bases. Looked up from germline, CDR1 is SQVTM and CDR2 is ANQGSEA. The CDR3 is CSVGTGTETQYF. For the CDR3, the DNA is TGCAGCGTGGGGACAGGGACGGAGACCCAGTACTTC.

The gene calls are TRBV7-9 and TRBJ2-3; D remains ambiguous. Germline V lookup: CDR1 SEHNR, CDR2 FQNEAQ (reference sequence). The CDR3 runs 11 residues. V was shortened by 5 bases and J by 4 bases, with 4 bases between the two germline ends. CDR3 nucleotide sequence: TGTGCCAGCAGCCGCGCAGATACGCAGTATTTT. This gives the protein CASSRADTQYF.

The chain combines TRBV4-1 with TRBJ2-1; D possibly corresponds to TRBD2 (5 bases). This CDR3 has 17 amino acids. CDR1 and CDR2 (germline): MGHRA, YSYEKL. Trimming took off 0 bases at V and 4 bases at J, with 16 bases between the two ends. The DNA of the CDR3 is TGCGCCAGCAGCCAAGATTTGGGCCTAGCTGAGTACAATGAGCAGTTCTTC. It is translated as CASSQDLGLAEYNEQFF.

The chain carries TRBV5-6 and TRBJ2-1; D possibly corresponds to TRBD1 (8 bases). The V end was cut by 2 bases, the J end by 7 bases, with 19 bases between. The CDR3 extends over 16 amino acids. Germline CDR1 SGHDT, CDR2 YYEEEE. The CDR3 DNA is TGTGCCAGCAGCTTTAGCGGACAGGGAGGGAAGAATGAGCAGTTCTTC. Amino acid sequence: CASSFSGQGGKNEQFF. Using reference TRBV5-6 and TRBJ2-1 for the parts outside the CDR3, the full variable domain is DAGVTQSPTHLIKTRGQQVTLRCSPKSGHDTVSWYQQALGQGPQFIFQYYEEEERQRGNFPDRFSGHQFPNYSSELNVNALLLGDSALYLCASSFSGQGGKNEQFFGPGTRLTVL.